Each of the 14 T cell receptor beta chains below was sequenced from the same sample in a study of brain T cells in children with intractable seizures. Sequenced by immunoSEQ multiplex PCR; TCRdb stores in-frame clones only, minus some. The sample holds 340,000 or so clones, about 93% seen once. Documented time point: blood from clinic visit 5 months post-surgery; TSC patient then seizure free. The sequences come from peripheral blood, collected less than 6 months after surgery. These TCRs come from a boy younger than two with tuberous sclerosis and intractable seizures.

V is TRBV5-1 and J is TRBJ1-4; D not resolved. The CDR3 totals 13 residues. CDR1 is SGHRS, CDR2 YFSETQ, per germline. V lost 2 bases and J 4 bases, leaving 6 bases between the germline ends. The CDR3 loop reads CASSLHSNEKLFF. The CDR3 DNA reads as TGCGCCAGCAGCTTACACAGTAATGAAAAACTGTTTTTT.

The rearrangement uses TRBV13 and TRBJ2-2; TRBD1 matches at 11 bases. With V trimmed by 3 bases and J by 4 bases, 1 base remained unmatched. The CDR3 runs 15 residues. From germline, CDR1 is PRHDT and CDR2 FYEKMQ (reference sequence). CDR3 loop: CASSFGTGGTGELFF. For the CDR3, the DNA is TGTGCCAGCAGCTTTGGGACAGGGGGCACCGGGGAGCTGTTTTTT.

V is TRBV15 and J is TRBJ2-3; 7 nucleotides line up with TRBD2. The CDR3 consists of 16 residues. The V gene's germline CDR1 is LNHNV and CDR2 YYDKDF (reference sequence). V was pared by 5 bases and J by 0 bases, with 8 bases of the junction left unmatched. This chain's CDR3 is CATSGYGSGSTDTQYF. The CDR3 region has the DNA TGTGCCACCAGCGGTTACGGTAGCGGGAGCACAGATACGCAGTATTTT.

This clone was recorded a few times. V usage is TRBV6-2 or TRBV6-3 and J usage is TRBJ1-1; tentatively, D is TRBD1 (5 bases). In germline, CDR1 is MNHEY, CDR2 SVGEGT. The CDR3 runs to 14 residues. Trimming cost V 5 bases and J 6 bases, with 16 bases left between them. The CDR3 sequence: CASSLHQGIPEAFF. The CDR3 bases are TGTGCCAGCAGTCTGCATCAGGGAATTCCTGAAGCTTTCTTT.

V is TRBV5-3 and J is TRBJ1-5; D remains unclear. TRBV5-3 is an ORF, with its function uncertain. The CDR3 runs to 11 residues. Trimming took 1 base from V and 7 from J, leaving 3 bases between them. For the CDR3, the DNA is TGTGCCAGAAGCTTGAAGCAGCCCCAGCATTTT. Its protein product is CARSLKQPQHF.

The chain joins TRBV6-5 to TRBJ2-5; maybe TRBD2 (6 bases). The V end lost 0 bases, the J end lost 3 bases, and 8 bases lay between the germline ends. This CDR3 comprises 14 residues. Germline CDR1 MNHEY, CDR2 SVGAGI. The CDR3 coding sequence is TGTGCCAGCAGTTACTCGCCGGGAGAAGAGACCCAGTACTTC. Translated: CASSYSPGEETQYF.

To note about this clone: This same CDR3 is encoded by further DNA sequences in the sample. The chain recombines TRBV5-4 with TRBJ1-2; D is unresolved. Germline-derived CDR1 and CDR2 are SGHNT and YYREEE (reference sequence). V lost 0 bases, J lost 2 bases, and 2 bases lay in between. CDR3 length: 12 residues. The CDR3 protein is CASSLANYGYTF. The CDR3 DNA follows: TGTGCCAGCAGCTTGGCCAACTATGGCTACACCTTC.

The rearrangement uses TRBV5-1 and TRBJ2-5, with 10 bases that match TRBD2. Trimming removed 0 bases from V and 1 base from J; junction bases left unmatched: 3. This CDR3 has 16 amino acids. CDR1 SGHRS and CDR2 YFSETQ come from the germline V gene. The DNA for the CDR3 is TGCGCCAGCAGCTTGGGAGCGGGAGGGCTCCAAGAGACCCAGTACTTC. It yields the protein CASSLGAGGLQETQYF.

CDR3 bases: TGTGCCAGCAGCTTTCCGAACACTGAAGCTTTCTTT. Protein product: CASSFPNTEAFF. The chain links TRBV5-4 to TRBJ1-1; no definite D call. The germline V gene has CDR1 SGHNT and CDR2 YYREEE (reference sequence). Trimming removed 2 bases from V and 1 base from J, with 3 bases in between. The CDR3 extends over 12 amino acids.

This clone has just a few counts. This chain uses TRBV10-2 with TRBJ1-5; D remains ambiguous. The CDR3 extends over 14 amino acids. Germline CDR1 is WSHSY and CDR2 is SAAADI. Between the trimmed V and J ends, which lost 4 bases and 0 bases, there was a span of 7 bases. The CDR3 is CASSADTSNQPQHF. Written as DNA, the CDR3 is TGCGCCAGCAGTGCTGATACTAGCAATCAGCCCCAGCATTTT.

The chain employs TRBV9 and TRBJ1-1, with D maybe TRBD1 (6 bases). Germline V CDR1 and CDR2: SGDLS, YYNGEE. Trimming took 4 bases from V and 3 from J, leaving 25 bases between them. The CDR3 has 18 residues. As DNA, the CDR3 is TGTGCCAGCAGCACAGGGACGGGGAGGATTGGGAAGTACACTGAAGCTTTCTTT. Protein product: CASSTGTGRIGKYTEAFF.

This clone has only one observation. J is TRBJ2-7 and V is TRBV11-3; a possible D gene is TRBD1 (5 bases). Germline CDR1 reads SGHNT; CDR2 reads YENEEA. The CDR3 is 17 amino acids. The V and J ends lost 0 bases and 1 base respectively, with 16 bases between them. This CDR3 reads CASSLEGWGSLSYEQYF. The CDR3 DNA reads TGTGCCAGCAGCTTAGAGGGCTGGGGCAGTTTGTCCTACGAGCAGTACTTC.

This clone is a singleton in its sample. V is TRBV9 and J is TRBJ2-1; maybe TRBD2 (6 bases). The CDR3 consists of 15 residues. Germline CDR1 reads SGDLS; CDR2 reads YYNGEE. V lost 2 bases and J lost 1, with 10 bases in between. The CDR3 DNA follows: TGTGCCAGCAGCGTGAGCGGACTATCCTACAATGAGCAGTTCTTC. It yields the protein CASSVSGLSYNEQFF.

This clone was recorded only once. This chain connects TRBV30 to TRBJ1-5; no firm D call. V lost 2 bases and J 2 bases, leaving 7 bases between the germline ends. The CDR3 spans 13 residues. The germline gives CDR1 GTSNPN, CDR2 SVGIG (reference sequence). The CDR3 loop reads CAWSPVGNQPQHF. The CDR3 nucleotides read TGTGCCTGGAGTCCGGTGGGCAATCAGCCCCAGCATTTT.